The 2 T cell receptor beta chains below all came from one sample that was sequenced in a study of control samples from healthy donors and cancer patients. Clones were sequenced by immunoSEQ multiplex PCR, and TCRdb holds only the in-frame ones, with some missing. The table records more than 30,000 clones, approximately 93% of them present only once. Sequencing was carried out using blood. The source is a man in his sixties in good health.

V is TRBV19 and J is TRBJ1-2, with D perhaps TRBD1 (5 bases). The CDR3 extends over 17 amino acids. Germline V CDR1 and CDR2: LNHDA, SQIVND (reference sequence). Trimming stripped 5 bases from V and 1 base from J, with 20 bases between. CDR3 protein: CASSGDPRTKYNYGYTF. The DNA for the CDR3 is TGTGCCAGTAGTGGAGACCCCAGGACAAAATATAACTATGGCTACACCTTC.

The chain has TRBV10-3 and TRBJ2-5; D may correspond to TRBD1 or TRBD2 (5 bases each). CDR3 size: 13 residues. Trimming cost V 6 bases and J 0 bases, with 8 bases left between them. Germline lookup yields CDR1 ENHRY and CDR2 SYGVKD. The DNA for the CDR3 is TGTGCCATCAGGGGGACGGACCAAGAGACCCAGTACTTC. It codes for CAIRGTDQETQYF.